This T cell receptor beta chain was documented in a study of CD8+ T cells in alopecia areata. Across the study: Dosing spanned 6 to 18 months on tofacitinib, then 6 months off drug. General observations from the study: More clonal than normal scalp was lesional scalp, particularly alopecia totalis/universalis.

Following extraction, RNA underwent reverse transcription to cDNA, which served as the sequencing template. Assay: immunoSEQ multiplex PCR; the TCRdb copy retains only in-frame clones and omits some. The repertoire consists of over 85,000 clones, with around 45% occurring once and the leading ten covering approximately 1.2%. This clone was observed a handful of times. The antigen remains unidentified. J lost 3 bases, V lost 8 bases, and 7 bases had no gene match. The CDR3 extends over 13 amino acids. Germline values: CDR1 GTSNPN, CDR2 SVGIG (reference sequence). The chain joins TRBV30 to TRBJ1-5, with 7 positions matching TRBD1. Sequenced: CD4+ T cells sorted from blood. This clonotype originated in a human donor with alopecia areata. The CDR3: CAAGQRPNQPQHF. The CDR3 nucleotides are TGTGCCGCGGGACAGCGCCCCAATCAGCCCCAGCATTTT.